These 22 T cell receptor beta chains share one sample of origin, sequenced in a study of T cells in Graves' hyperthyroidism and ophthalmopathy. Amplification targeted TCR beta CDR3 regions from RNA transcripts. HTBI primers were used for first-round RT-PCR of the TCR CDR3. TCRdb re-analysed the multiplex PCR reads in MiXCR, keeping a single row per CDR3 protein. The top ten hold 5.3% of the sample, which has about 400,000 distinct CDR3 sequences, roughly 13% seen once. The sample consisted of blood. These TCRs come from a woman between 18 and 30 years old with Graves' hyperthyroidism.

This clonotype was detected ten times or more. This chain uses TRBV7-2 with TRBJ2-7, with D unresolved. The germline V gene has CDR1 SGHTA and CDR2 FQGNSA. Trimming cost V 1 base and J 0 bases, with 16 bases left between them. There are 17 residues in the CDR3. CDR3 amino acids: CASSLEVGQTFSYEQYF. CDR3 coding DNA: TGTGCCAGCAGCTTAGAGGTAGGGCAGACGTTCTCCTACGAGCAGTACTTC.

This clonotype was seen many times. The chain is built from TRBV20-1 and TRBJ2-7; D is perhaps TRBD1 (6 bases). Germline lookup yields CDR1 DFQATT and CDR2 SNEGSKA (reference sequence). Trimming stripped 4 bases from V and 0 bases from J, with 13 bases between. The CDR3 runs 14 residues. The CDR3 DNA follows: TGCAGTGCTAACCTCAGGGGAAACTCCTACGAGCAGTACTTC. Translation: CSANLRGNSYEQYF.

This chain connects TRBV19 to TRBJ2-2; weak D call: TRBD1 (6 bases). From germline, CDR1 is LNHDA and CDR2 SQIVND (reference sequence). The CDR3 loop spans 15 amino acids. The V end lost 8 bases, the J end lost 11 bases, and 24 bases lay between the germline ends. CDR3: CASSLDRASRKELFF. Here the CDR3 DNA reads TGTGCCAGTTCCCTGGACAGAGCAAGTAGGAAAGAGCTGTTTTTT.

This clonotype was counted ten times or more. This chain links TRBV12-3 or TRBV12-4 with TRBJ2-3, with 8 bases identical to TRBD2. V was pared by 6 bases and J by 0 bases, with 5 bases of the junction left unmatched. This CDR3 has 15 amino acids. The CDR3 loop reads CASRVAGSSTDTQYF. Here the CDR3 DNA reads TGTGCCAGCAGAGTAGCGGGGTCTAGCACAGATACGCAGTATTTT.

The chain combines TRBV7-2 with TRBJ2-1, with D hard to call. Germline V CDR1 and CDR2: SGHTA, FQGNSA. CDR3 length: 14 amino acids. V lost 7 bases, J lost 3 bases, and 13 bases lay in between. The chain's CDR3 is CASTPFSHYNEQFF. DNA for the CDR3: TGTGCCAGCACACCCTTTTCCCACTACAATGAGCAGTTCTTC.

This clonotype was counted at least ten times. The chain links TRBV28 to TRBJ1-1; D might be TRBD1 (5 bases). Germline CDR1 MDHEN, CDR2 SYDVKM. The CDR3 extends over 17 amino acids. V lost 5 bases and J lost 3, with 22 bases in between. The CDR3 reads CASSAPSRDRVDTEAFF. The CDR3 coding sequence is TGTGCCAGCAGTGCGCCGAGCCGGGACCGAGTAGACACTGAAGCTTTCTTT.

This chain links TRBV24-1 with TRBJ1-1; D possibly corresponds to TRBD1 (6 bases). The V end lost 5 bases, the J end lost 2 bases, and 14 bases lay between the germline ends. The CDR3 length is 15 residues. Germline values: CDR1 KGHDR, CDR2 SFDVKD. CDR3 nucleotides: TGTGCCACCAGTGCCTCGGGGGGGCCTAACACTGAAGCTTTCTTT. It specifies CATSASGGPNTEAFF.

This clonotype was counted ten times or more. V usage is TRBV28 and J usage is TRBJ2-2; 10 bases are shared with TRBD2. The CDR3 is made up of 13 amino acids. Germline CDR1 and CDR2: MDHEN and SYDVKM. The trim removed 7 bases at V and 8 bases at J, leaving 4 bases unmatched. This chain's CDR3 is CASMVLAGGELFF. The CDR3 DNA is TGTGCCAGCATGGTACTAGCGGGAGGGGAGCTGTTTTTT. The full variable domain, its missing parts supplied by reference TRBV28 and TRBJ2-2, is DVKVTQSSRYLVKRTGEKVFLECVQDMDHENMFWYRQDPGLGLRLIYFSYDVKMKEKGDIPEGYSVSREKKERFSLILESASTNQTSMYLCASMVLAGGELFFGEGSRLTVL.

The chain recombines TRBV18 with TRBJ1-1, with D possibly TRBD1 on 5 matching bases. The CDR3 loop spans 16 amino acids. Trimming left V 3 bases short and J 0 bases short, with 14 bases between. In germline, CDR1 is KGHSH, CDR2 LQKENI. CDR3 bases: TGTGCCAGCTCACCTCAGGGCGGATTAATGAACACTGAAGCTTTCTTT. Its translation is CASSPQGGLMNTEAFF.

The chain links TRBV15 to TRBJ1-1; TRBD1 matches at 8 bases. CDR1 LNHNV and CDR2 YYDKDF come from the germline V gene (reference sequence). The trim removed 5 bases at V and 3 bases at J, leaving 5 bases unmatched. CDR3 size: 14 residues. The CDR3 nucleotides are TGTGCCACCAGCGACAGGGGTTCGGACACTGAAGCTTTCTTT. Its protein product is CATSDRGSDTEAFF.

For this clonotype: Since a much larger clone is just one base distant, this may be a read error. This rearrangement joins TRBV7-8 to TRBJ1-1; D not resolved. The length of the CDR3 is 15 residues. V was pared by 9 bases and J by 0 bases, with 17 bases between. Germline assignment: CDR1 SGHVS and CDR2 FQNEAQ. The CDR3 nucleotides are TGTGCCAGAAGCCCACCCGACGGACTGAACACTGAAGCTTTCTTT. This codes for CARSPPDGLNTEAFF.

The table lists this clonotype with many counts. The V gene is TRBV11-2, the J gene TRBJ2-5; D not resolved. The V gene lost 5 bases and the J gene lost 5 bases, with 18 bases spanning the gap. The CDR3 spans 15 residues. The germline V gene encodes CDR1 SGHAT and CDR2 FQNNGV. CDR3 nucleotides: TGTGCCAGCAGCCAAGGATATAGTGACGGGGAGACCCAGTACTTC. Its protein product is CASSQGYSDGETQYF.

In regard to this clonotype: This sequence may be a read error, since a much larger clone differs from it by one base. This CDR3 reads CASNSGGISYNEQFF. The DNA for the CDR3 is TGTGCCAGCAATTCCGGAGGAATATCCTACAATGAGCAGTTCTTC. The chain links TRBV28 to TRBJ2-1; a possible D gene is TRBD2 (5 bases). The V gene's germline CDR1 is MDHEN and CDR2 SYDVKM. V lost 7 bases and J lost 1, with 14 bases in between. The CDR3 contains 15 residues.

This clonotype turned up a few times. The rearrangement joins TRBV29-1 to TRBJ2-2; 9 bases line up with TRBD1. Looked up from germline, CDR1 is SQVTM and CDR2 is ANQGSEA. V shed 3 bases, J shed 7 bases, and the junction held 9 bases outside the gene matches. This CDR3 region has 15 residues. CDR3 residues: CSVEIGQGWYGELFF. The CDR3 nucleotides are TGCAGCGTTGAGATTGGACAGGGGTGGTACGGGGAGCTGTTTTTT.

The chain uses TRBV2 and TRBJ2-3, with TRBD2 as a possible D gene (6 bases). V was cut by 3 bases and J by 6 bases, with 7 bases left in between. Germline CDR1 and CDR2: SNHLY and FYNNEI. The CDR3 extends over 12 amino acids. The CDR3 DNA follows: TGTGCCAGCAGTGAGGAGGGGGATACGCAGTATTTT. Translating gives CASSEEGDTQYF. The full variable domain, its missing parts supplied by reference TRBV2 and TRBJ2-3, is EPEVTQTPSHQVTQMGQEVILRCVPISNHLYFYWYRQILGQKVEFLVSFYNNEISEKSEIFDDQFSVERPDGSNFTLKIRSTKLEDSAMYFCASSEEGDTQYFGPGTRLTVL.

The CDR3 loop is CATSRQGTYNEQFF. The CDR3 DNA reads TGTGCCACCAGCAGGCAGGGGACGTACAATGAGCAGTTCTTC. The V gene is TRBV15, the J gene TRBJ2-1; possibly TRBD1 for D (6 bases). The germline V gene encodes CDR1 LNHNV and CDR2 YYDKDF (reference sequence). The CDR3 totals 14 residues. V lost 3 bases and J 4 bases, leaving 10 bases between the germline ends. The full variable domain, with the rest looked up from reference TRBV15 and TRBJ2-1, is DAMVIQNPRYQVTQFGKPVTLSCSQTLNHNVMYWYQQKSSQAPKLLFHYYDKDFNNEADTPDNFQSRRPNTSFCFLDIRSPGLGDTAMYLCATSRQGTYNEQFFGPGTRLTVL.

This clonotype has a handful of counts. CDR3 sequence (DNA): TGTGCCAGCAGTTTATCGGTACTTTTAGCGGGAGAGCAGTACTTC. It is translated as CASSLSVLLAGEQYF. The chain joins TRBV27 to TRBJ2-7, with 8 bases lining up with TRBD2. Germline loops: CDR1 MNHEY, CDR2 SMNVEV (reference sequence). CDR3 length equals 15 residues. The ends lost 0 bases at V and 7 bases at J; junction bases unmatched: 8.

This clonotype has a count of ten or more. The rearrangement joins TRBV20-1 to TRBJ2-3; D possibly matches TRBD1 or TRBD2 (5 bases each). V shed 2 bases and J shed 2 bases, with 14 bases lying between them. The CDR3 contains 15 residues. Looked up from germline, CDR1 is DFQATT and CDR2 is SNEGSKA (reference sequence). CDR3 protein: CSARSRDGYTDTQYF. As DNA, the CDR3 is TGCAGTGCTAGATCCCGGGACGGGTACACAGATACGCAGTATTTT.

This clonotype was observed at least ten times. The J gene is TRBJ1-1, the V gene TRBV20-1; 7 bases align to TRBD1. The CDR3 runs 15 residues. The V and J ends lost 3 bases and 6 bases, in that order; junction bases with no gene match: 13. Germline-derived CDR1 and CDR2 are DFQATT and SNEGSKA (reference sequence). Here the CDR3 DNA reads TGCAGTGCTAGCCGACTTGACAGGGAGGGGGCTGAAGCTTTCTTT. This encodes CSASRLDREGAEAFF.

The CDR3 coding sequence is TGTGCCAGCAGCTACCGGGACACATTGTCAGATACGCAGTATTTT. Its protein is CASSYRDTLSDTQYF. The chain recombines TRBV7-2 with TRBJ2-3; TRBD1 might be the D (6 bases). Germline V gene data show CDR1 as SGHTA and CDR2 as FQGNSA. V lost 4 bases to trimming and J lost 4 bases, with 15 bases between them. The CDR3 loop spans 15 amino acids.

This clonotype showed up many times. The chain couples TRBV28 to TRBJ2-1; 14 nucleotides agree with TRBD2. The CDR3 totals 15 residues. Germline-derived CDR1 and CDR2 are MDHEN and SYDVKM. The junction had 0 bases not matched to a gene; V was cut back by 6 bases and J by 2 bases. The CDR3 loop reads CASRTSGRAYNEQFF. The DNA for the CDR3 is TGTGCCAGCAGGACTAGCGGGAGGGCCTACAATGAGCAGTTCTTC.

Ten or more counts support this clonotype. The gene calls are TRBV2 and TRBJ1-1; no clear D gene. Trimming took 10 bases from V and 3 from J, leaving 15 bases between them. Germline CDR1 is SNHLY and CDR2 is FYNNEI. The CDR3 totals 13 residues. Here the CDR3 reads CATRFELDTEAFF. The DNA of the CDR3 is TGTGCCACCCGATTCGAGTTGGACACTGAAGCTTTCTTT.